These T cell receptor beta chains were read from a single sample in a study of blood T cell repertoires in COVID-19. Using immunoSEQ multiplex PCR, the repertoire was profiled, and TCRdb retains in-frame clones only, with some absent. The data hold a few hundred thousand clones, with about 85% observed a single time. Sequencing was done on a sample of peripheral blood. The receptors were gathered from a woman under 30 with acute or convalescent COVID-19. The CDR3 runs from the conserved cysteine through the conserved F or W. A D gene is named only where the DNA matches it firmly. Some rows have no size entry. The others give once, few or many, or a class for an expanded clone.

v_call: TRBV19
clone_size: NA
cdr3_length: 14
j_call: TRBJ1-1
d_call: NA
cdr3_aa: CASSMKGVNTEAFF
cdr3_nt: TGTGCCAGTAGTATGAAGGGGGTGAACACTGAAGCTTTCTTT

v_call: TRBV6-6
clone_size: NA
cdr3_length: 13
j_call: TRBJ2-3
d_call: NA
cdr3_aa: CASSSADTDTQYF
cdr3_nt: TGTGCCAGCAGTTCCGCGGACACAGATACGCAGTATTTT

v_call: TRBV5-1
clone_size: NA
cdr3_length: 13
j_call: TRBJ1-1
d_call: NA
cdr3_aa: CASSSTSNTEAFF
cdr3_nt: TGCGCCAGCAGCTCGACATCGAACACTGAAGCTTTCTTT

v_call: TRBV6-5
clone_size: NA
cdr3_length: 11
j_call: TRBJ1-1
d_call: NA
cdr3_aa: CASSTGYRAFF
cdr3_nt: TGTGCCAGTTCCACAGGGTATAGGGCTTTCTTT

v_call: TRBV19
clone_size: NA
cdr3_length: 15
j_call: TRBJ2-3
d_call: NA
cdr3_aa: CASSTRTTSTDTQYF
cdr3_nt: TGTGCCAGTAGTACCCGGACAACTAGCACAGATACGCAGTATTTT

v_call: TRBV11-2
clone_size: few
cdr3_length: 16
j_call: TRBJ2-7
d_call: TRBD2
cdr3_aa: CASSLIFSGNSYEQYF
cdr3_nt: TGTGCCAGCAGCTTAATATTCAGCGGGAACTCCTACGAGCAGTACTTC

v_call: TRBV11-2
clone_size: NA
cdr3_length: 17
j_call: TRBJ2-3
d_call: TRBD2
cdr3_aa: CASSFRGTSGAADTQYF
cdr3_nt: TGTGCCAGCAGCTTCCGAGGCACTAGCGGGGCGGCAGATACGCAGTATTTT

v_call: TRBV24-1
clone_size: NA
cdr3_length: 14
j_call: TRBJ1-1
d_call: TRBD1
cdr3_aa: CATSDGQGATEAFF
cdr3_nt: TGTGCCACCAGTGATGGACAGGGGGCGACTGAAGCTTTCTTT

v_call: TRBV2
clone_size: many
cdr3_length: 14
j_call: TRBJ2-2
d_call: NA
cdr3_aa: CASRSLSNTGELFF
cdr3_nt: TGTGCCAGCAGGAGCTTATCGAACACCGGGGAGCTGTTTTTT

v_call: TRBV30
clone_size: NA
cdr3_length: 14
j_call: TRBJ1-5
d_call: NA
cdr3_aa: CAWSALYTGQPQHF
cdr3_nt: TGTGCCTGGAGTGCCCTTTATACGGGACAGCCCCAGCATTTT

v_call: TRBV11-2
clone_size: NA
cdr3_length: 14
j_call: TRBJ2-7
d_call: TRBD2
cdr3_aa: CASSSLAGEDEQYF
cdr3_nt: TGTGCCAGCAGCTCTCTAGCGGGGGAGGACGAGCAGTACTTC

v_call: TRBV2
clone_size: NA
cdr3_length: 11
j_call: TRBJ2-7
d_call: NA
cdr3_aa: CASSEIGGQYF
cdr3_nt: TGTGCCAGCAGTGAAATTGGCGGGCAGTACTTC

v_call: TRBV7-9
clone_size: NA
cdr3_length: 14
j_call: TRBJ2-5
d_call: TRBD1
cdr3_aa: CASSLSQGEETQYF
cdr3_nt: TGTGCCAGCAGCTTATCTCAGGGGGAAGAGACCCAGTACTTC

v_call: TRBV6-4
clone_size: NA
cdr3_length: 13
j_call: TRBJ1-2
d_call: TRBD1
cdr3_aa: CASAKDRGTSYTF
cdr3_nt: TGTGCCAGCGCTAAGGACAGGGGGACGAGCTACACCTTC